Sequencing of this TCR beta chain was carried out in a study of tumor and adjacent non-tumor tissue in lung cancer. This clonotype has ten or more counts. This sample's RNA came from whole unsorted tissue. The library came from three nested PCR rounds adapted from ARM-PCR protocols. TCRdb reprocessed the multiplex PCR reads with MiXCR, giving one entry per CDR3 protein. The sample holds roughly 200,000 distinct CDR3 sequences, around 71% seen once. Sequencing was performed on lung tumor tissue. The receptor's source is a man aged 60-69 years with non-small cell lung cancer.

This CDR3 is CASSFGTGIRGTEAFF. The CDR3 DNA reads TGTGCCAGCAGCTTTGGGACAGGTATTAGGGGCACTGAAGCTTTCTTT. V and J are TRBV13 and TRBJ1-1; 8 nucleotides agree with TRBD1. Trimming took 3 bases from V and 4 from J; bases not matched to a gene: 10. Germline V gives CDR1 PRHDT, CDR2 FYEKMQ (reference sequence). This CDR3 is 16 amino acids long. The full variable domain, rest sourced from reference TRBV13 and TRBJ1-1, is AAGVIQSPRHLIKEKRETATLKCYPIPRHDTVYWYQQGPGQDPQFLISFYEKMQSDKGSIPDRFSAQQFSDYHSELNMSSLELGDSALYFCASSFGTGIRGTEAFFGQGTRLTVV.